This passage covers 8 T cell receptor beta chains from one sample sequenced in a study of post-analysis software for immune sequencing data. Study-wide findings and caveats: Patients had higher frequencies than controls of about 5 TRBV segments, including TRBV5-6, TRBV5-1 and TRBV20-1.

Their recognized antigens are unknown. cDNA libraries of TCR beta carried unique molecular identifiers. TCRdb independently ran MiXCR on the PCR reads; one entry per CDR3 protein. The sample lists about 540,000 distinct CDR3 sequences, around a third seen once, with approximately 6% in the top ten. What was sequenced was blood. The receptors derive from a girl younger than 18 with multiple sclerosis.

V and J are TRBV3-1 and TRBJ2-5, with D unresolved. V lost 1 base to trimming and J lost 5 bases, with 11 bases between them. The CDR3 spans 14 residues. From germline, CDR1 is LGHDT and CDR2 YNNKEL (reference sequence). The CDR3 spells CASSQGGDLETQYF. The CDR3 DNA is TGTGCCAGCAGCCAAGGGGGTGATTTGGAGACCCAGTACTTC.

This clonotype has more than one count but fewer than ten. The rearrangement joins TRBV20-1 to TRBJ2-5, with D possibly being TRBD2 (7 bases). CDR3 length equals 14 residues. Trimming removed 4 bases at V and 4 bases at J, with 16 bases between. Germline CDR1 DFQATT, CDR2 SNEGSKA (reference sequence). The CDR3 DNA is TGCAGTGCTATTTGGACGGGGGGCGCAGAGACCCAGTACTTC. Residues: CSAIWTGGAETQYF.

The V and J genes are TRBV20-1 and TRBJ2-6; D could derive from TRBD1 or TRBD2 (5 bases each). Germline V CDR1 and CDR2: DFQATT, SNEGSKA (reference sequence). The CDR3 has 14 residues. V was shortened by 5 bases and J by 3 bases, with 11 bases between the two germline ends. Written as DNA, the CDR3 is TGCAGTGCTGGGGGTGGGGATGGGGCCAACGTCCTGACTTTC. This sequence encodes CSAGGGDGANVLTF.

This chain connects TRBV7-3 to TRBJ2-1, with 8 positions matching TRBD1. Germline assignment: CDR1 SGHTA and CDR2 FQGTGA. The CDR3 sequence is 20 residues long. J was trimmed by 0 bases and V by 5 bases; bases with no gene match: 18. The CDR3 DNA reads as TGTGCCAGCAGCCTCAGGGGGCAGGGAAGTCAGGGGGCCTCCTACAATGAGCAGTTCTTC. It translates to CASSLRGQGSQGASYNEQFF.

With regard to this clonotype: This likely comes from a read error, as the CDR3 has no conserved phenylalanine or tryptophan at its end. The gene calls are TRBV12-3 or TRBV12-4 and TRBJ1-5, with a possible D match to TRBD1 (5 bases). The CDR3 covers 13 residues. V dropped 3 bases and J dropped 5 bases, with 8 bases sitting between them. CDR3 sequence reads: CASSFARDQPQHC. The CDR3 DNA reads TGTGCCAGCAGTTTCGCCAGGGATCAGCCCCAGCATTGT.

CDR3: CSALESRGGTEAFF. The CDR3 DNA is TGCAGTGCTTTAGAAAGTCGGGGGGGCACTGAAGCTTTCTTT. This chain links TRBV20-1 with TRBJ1-1, with a possible D match to TRBD1 (5 bases). This CDR3 has 14 residues. The germline V gene encodes CDR1 DFQATT and CDR2 SNEGSKA (reference sequence). The V end lost 5 bases, the J end lost 4 bases, and 17 bases lay between the germline ends.

The V and J genes are TRBV20-1 and TRBJ1-2; possibly TRBD1 for D (5 bases). Germline V CDR1 and CDR2: DFQATT, SNEGSKA (reference sequence). The V and J ends lost 6 bases and 3 bases respectively, with 14 bases between them. The CDR3 contains 13 residues. The chain's CDR3 is CSADLQEYYGYTF. The CDR3 bases are TGCAGTGCAGATCTACAGGAGTACTATGGCTACACCTTC.

This chain connects TRBV28 to TRBJ2-4; possibly TRBD1 for D (6 bases). V was pared by 2 bases and J by 0 bases, with 17 bases between. This CDR3 has 18 amino acids. From germline, CDR1 is MDHEN and CDR2 SYDVKM. The CDR3 reads CASSLDRSLELAKNIQYF. DNA of the CDR3: TGTGCCAGCAGTTTAGACAGGAGCCTAGAACTAGCCAAAAACATTCAGTACTTC.